Listed here are 3 T cell receptor beta chains from one sample, sequenced in a study of lung T cells in sarcoidosis with Löfgren's syndrome. TCRdb itself ran the reads through MiXCR, one entry per CDR3 protein. This sample yields 55,000 to 80,000 distinct CDR3 sequences, of which 21% are seen a single time; approximately 2.1% belongs to the top ten. The specimen sequenced was CD4+ T cells from PBMCs. The receptor set was obtained from a human donor with sarcoidosis (Löfgren's syndrome or another form), or a control subject (not recorded which).

This clonotype was picked up many times. The rearrangement links TRBV7-8 to TRBJ1-1; 7 nucleotides match TRBD1. The trim removed 0 bases at V and 1 base at J, leaving 2 bases unmatched. Germline values: CDR1 SGHVS, CDR2 FQNEAQ. The CDR3 has 15 residues. CDR3 bases: TGTGCCAGCAGCTTAGCCGGGACAGCGAACACTGAAGCTTTCTTT. Amino acid sequence: CASSLAGTANTEAFF.

Worth noting for this clonotype: One base away lies a much larger clone, so this may be a sequencing read error. Since no conserved phenylalanine or tryptophan closes the CDR3, a read error is the likely cause. The chain has TRBV12-3 or TRBV12-4 and TRBJ2-3; 11 bases fit TRBD2. The V segment lost 4 bases and the J segment 3 bases; nucleotides outside the gene matches: 3. CDR3 size: 15 residues. The DNA for the CDR3 is TGTGCCAGCAGTTCCCGGACTAGCGGGACAGATACGCAGTATCTT. Protein sequence: CASSSRTSGTDTQYL.

This clonotype is labeled as medium-sized. CDR3 DNA: TGTGCCAGCGGCACTATCCCCTATGGCTACACCTTC. Its protein is CASGTIPYGYTF. The chain is built from TRBV27 and TRBJ1-2; D remains unclear. Trimming stripped 8 bases from V and 4 bases from J, with 11 bases between. The CDR3 spans 12 residues. Germline CDR1 is MNHEY and CDR2 is SMNVEV (reference sequence).